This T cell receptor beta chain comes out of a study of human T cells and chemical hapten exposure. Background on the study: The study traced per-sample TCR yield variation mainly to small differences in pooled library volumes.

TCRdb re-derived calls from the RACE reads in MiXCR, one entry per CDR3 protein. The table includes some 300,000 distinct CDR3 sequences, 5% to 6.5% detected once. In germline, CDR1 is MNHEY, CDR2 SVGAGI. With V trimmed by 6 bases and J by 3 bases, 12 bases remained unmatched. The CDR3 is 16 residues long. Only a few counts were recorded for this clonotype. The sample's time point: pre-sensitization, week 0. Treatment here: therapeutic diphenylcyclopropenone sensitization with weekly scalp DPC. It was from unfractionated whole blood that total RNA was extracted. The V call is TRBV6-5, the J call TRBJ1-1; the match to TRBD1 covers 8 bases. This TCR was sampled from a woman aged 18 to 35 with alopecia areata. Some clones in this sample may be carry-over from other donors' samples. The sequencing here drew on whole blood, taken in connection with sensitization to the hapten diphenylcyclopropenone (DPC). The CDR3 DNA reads TGTGCCAGCAGACGGGGACAGGAGTTTTGGGACACTGAAGCTTTCTTT. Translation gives CASRRGQEFWDTEAFF.